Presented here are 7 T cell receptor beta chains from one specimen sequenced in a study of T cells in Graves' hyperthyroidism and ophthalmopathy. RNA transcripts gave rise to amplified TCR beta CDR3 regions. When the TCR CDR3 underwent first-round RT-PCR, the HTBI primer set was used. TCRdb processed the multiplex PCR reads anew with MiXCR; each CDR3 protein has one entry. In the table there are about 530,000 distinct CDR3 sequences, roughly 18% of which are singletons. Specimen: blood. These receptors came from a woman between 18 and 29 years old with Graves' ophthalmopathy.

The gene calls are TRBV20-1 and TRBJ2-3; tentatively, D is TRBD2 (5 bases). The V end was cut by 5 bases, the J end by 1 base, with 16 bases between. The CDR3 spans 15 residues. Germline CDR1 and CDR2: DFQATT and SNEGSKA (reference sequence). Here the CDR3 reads CSAQLWGAGTDTQYF. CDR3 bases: TGCAGTGCTCAACTCTGGGGAGCGGGCACAGATACGCAGTATTTT.

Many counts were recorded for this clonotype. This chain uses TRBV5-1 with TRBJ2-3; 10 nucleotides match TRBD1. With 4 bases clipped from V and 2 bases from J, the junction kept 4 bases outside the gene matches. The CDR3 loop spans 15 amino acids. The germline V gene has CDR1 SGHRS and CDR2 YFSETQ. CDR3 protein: CASSLGQGDTDTQYF. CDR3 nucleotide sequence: TGCGCCAGCAGCCTCGGACAGGGGGACACAGATACGCAGTATTTT. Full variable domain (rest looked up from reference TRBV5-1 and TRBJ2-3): KAGVTQTPRYLIKTRGQQVTLSCSPISGHRSVSWYQQTPGQGLQFLFEYFSETQRNKGNFPGRFSGRQFSNSRSEMNVSTLELGDSALYLCASSLGQGDTDTQYFGPGTRLTVL.

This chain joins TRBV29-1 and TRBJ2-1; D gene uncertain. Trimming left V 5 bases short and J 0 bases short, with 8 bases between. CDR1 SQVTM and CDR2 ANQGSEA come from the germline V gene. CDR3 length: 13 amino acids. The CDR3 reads CSVLRPSYNEQFF. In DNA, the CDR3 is TGCAGCGTTCTCCGACCCTCCTACAATGAGCAGTTCTTC.

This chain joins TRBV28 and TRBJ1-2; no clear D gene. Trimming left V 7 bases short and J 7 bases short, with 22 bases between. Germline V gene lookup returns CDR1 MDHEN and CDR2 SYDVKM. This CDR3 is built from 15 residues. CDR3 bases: TGTGCCAGCACCACACCTGGGCAGCCCACTCCTGGCTACACCTTC. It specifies CASTTPGQPTPGYTF.

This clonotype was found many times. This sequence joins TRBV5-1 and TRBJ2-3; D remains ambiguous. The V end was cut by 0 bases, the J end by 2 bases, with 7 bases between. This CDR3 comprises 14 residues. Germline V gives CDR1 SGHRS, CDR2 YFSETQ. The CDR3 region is CASSLGHITDTQYF. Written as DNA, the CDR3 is TGCGCCAGCAGCTTGGGACATATCACAGATACGCAGTATTTT.

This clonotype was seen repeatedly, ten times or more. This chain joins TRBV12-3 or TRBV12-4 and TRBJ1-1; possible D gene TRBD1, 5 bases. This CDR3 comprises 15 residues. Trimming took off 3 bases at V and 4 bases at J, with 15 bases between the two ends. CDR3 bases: TGTGCCAGCAGTTTTCCAGGGTCCCTGTCCACTGAAGCTTTCTTT. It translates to CASSFPGSLSTEAFF.

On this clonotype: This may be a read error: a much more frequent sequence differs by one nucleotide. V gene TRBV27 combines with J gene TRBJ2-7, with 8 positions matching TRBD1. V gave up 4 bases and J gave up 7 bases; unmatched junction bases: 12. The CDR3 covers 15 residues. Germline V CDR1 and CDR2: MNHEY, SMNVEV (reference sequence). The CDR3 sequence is CASSSLRTGHNEQYF. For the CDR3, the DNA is TGTGCCAGCAGTTCCTTACGGACAGGGCACAATGAGCAGTACTTC.